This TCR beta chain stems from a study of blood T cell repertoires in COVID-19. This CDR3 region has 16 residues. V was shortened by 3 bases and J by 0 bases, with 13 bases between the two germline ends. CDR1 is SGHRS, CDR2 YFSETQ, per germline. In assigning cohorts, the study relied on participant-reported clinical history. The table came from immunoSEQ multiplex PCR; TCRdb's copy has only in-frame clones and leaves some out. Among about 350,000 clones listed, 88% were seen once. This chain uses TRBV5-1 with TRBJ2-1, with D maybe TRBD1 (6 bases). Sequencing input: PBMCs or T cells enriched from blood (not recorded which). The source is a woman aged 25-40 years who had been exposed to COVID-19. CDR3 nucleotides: TGCGCCAGCAGCTGGTCCGGGACAAGCTCCTACAATGAGCAGTTCTTC. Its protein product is CASSWSGTSSYNEQFF.